These T cell receptor beta chains were read from a single sample in a study of T cells after yellow fever vaccination. MiXCR, run by TCRdb on the 5' RACE reads, gives a single entry per CDR3 protein. Here the sample spans some 340,000 distinct CDR3 sequences, approximately 11% being singletons. The material was CD4+ T cells sorted from PBMCs, obtained 45 days after the yellow fever booster vaccination. The receptor set was obtained from a man between 18 and 35 years old who received the YFV17D yellow fever vaccine. Both conserved end residues are part of each CDR3. D genes are given only for firm matches. Size is omitted from some rows. Given values are once, few, many or a class for expanded clones.

V gene	clone size	J gene	D gene	CDR3 DNA	CDR3 protein
TRBV12-3/TRBV12-4	few	TRBJ2-2	-	TGTGCCAGCAGTTTACGGGGGCTACCGAACACCGGGGAGCTGTTTTTT	CASSLRGLPNTGELFF
TRBV7-9	many	TRBJ2-3	-	TGTGCCAGCAGCACGGGACTGCACACAGATACGCAGTATTTT	CASSTGLHTDTQYF
TRBV7-9	few	TRBJ1-4	-	TGTGCCAGCAGTCGCCAGGGGCTTAATGAAAAACTGTTTTTT	CASSRQGLNEKLFF
TRBV7-2	few	TRBJ2-3	-	TGTGCCAGCAGCCACTCCCGGGGGAGCACAGATACGCAGTATTTT	CASSHSRGSTDTQYF
TRBV7-2	many	TRBJ2-1	TRBD1	TGTGCCAGCAGCGCCCGACAGGGCAATGAGCAGTTCTTC	CASSARQGNEQFF
TRBV7-9	-	TRBJ2-1	TRBD2	TGTGCCAGCAGCTTGGGACTAGCGATCAACTACAATGAGCAGTTCTTC	CASSLGLAINYNEQFF
TRBV25-1	-	TRBJ1-5	TRBD1	TGTGCCAGCAGTCGAACAGGGGCAGGTGACCAGCCCCAGCATTTT	CASSRTGAGDQPQHF
TRBV6-2/TRBV6-3	-	TRBJ2-1	TRBD2	TGTGCCAGCAGTGACCTAGCGGGGGTTTACAATGAGCAGTTCTTC	CASSDLAGVYNEQFF
TRBV5-1	-	TRBJ2-3	-	TGCGCCAGCAGCCCTAGGGGTGGAGCCAGCACAGATACGCAGTATTTT	CASSPRGGASTDTQYF
TRBV7-2	-	TRBJ1-3	-	TGTGCCAGCAGCTTAGTAAGCAGGGGCGATGGAAACACCATATATTTT	CASSLVSRGDGNTIYF
TRBV4-2	few	TRBJ1-5	-	TGTGCCAGCAGCCAAGACAGGGCTTTTGGCAATCAGCCCCAGCATTTT	CASSQDRAFGNQPQHF
TRBV9	few	TRBJ2-1	-	TGTGCCAGCAGCGTTGGAGGGGGGGCCGAGTATGAGCAGTTCTTC	CASSVGGGAEYEQFF
TRBV5-6	few	TRBJ2-2	-	TGTGCCAGCAGCTTATGGACAGCCTACACCGGGGAGCTGTTTTTT	CASSLWTAYTGELFF
TRBV5-1	-	TRBJ2-3	-	TGCGCCAGCAGCCCCTCAGAAAGCACAGATACGCAGTATTTT	CASSPSESTDTQYF
TRBV9	few	TRBJ2-1	TRBD2	TGTGCCAGCAGCGGTCCGGGAGGCGTCAATGAGCAGTTCTTC	CASSGPGGVNEQFF
TRBV14	few	TRBJ2-7	-	TGTGCCAGCAGCCGCTACCAGGCGAAGTCCGAGCAGTACTTC	CASSRYQAKSEQYF
TRBV12-3/TRBV12-4	-	TRBJ2-7	TRBD1	TGTGCCAGCAGACCTGGACAGGGTGGCGAGCAGTACTTC	CASRPGQGGEQYF
TRBV5-5	-	TRBJ1-3	-	TGTGCCAGCAGCTTGGGGACATCCTCTGGAAACACCATATATTTT	CASSLGTSSGNTIYF
TRBV6-1	-	TRBJ1-5	-	TGTGCCAGCAGTGTCGGGGGGCGGAATCAGCCCCAGCATTTT	CASSVGGRNQPQHF
TRBV20-1	few	TRBJ2-1	TRBD2	TGCAGTGCTAGAGATCGAGCGGGGGCTGGGAATGAGCAGTTCTTC	CSARDRAGAGNEQFF
TRBV10-3	-	TRBJ1-1	-	TGTGCCATCAGTGTCAGGGGCTCTGACACTGAAGCTTTCTTT	CAISVRGSDTEAFF
TRBV6-5	-	TRBJ2-5	TRBD1	TGTGCCAGCAGACTCAGGGGGCAAGAGACCCAGTACTTC	CASRLRGQETQYF
TRBV28	few	TRBJ2-3	-	TGTGCCAGCACGCGGCGATCGGATACGCAGTATTTT	CASTRRSDTQYF
TRBV7-2	-	TRBJ2-3	-	TGTGCCAGCAGCTTAGCGTTGGACGGGGGAACGCAGTATTTT	CASSLALDGGTQYF
TRBV12-3/TRBV12-4	-	TRBJ1-1	-	TGTGCCAGCAGATCTTACCCACCCGCTGAAGCTTTCTTT	CASRSYPPAEAFF
TRBV5-1	many	TRBJ2-1	TRBD1	TGCGCCAGCAGCGTGAACAGGGGCTCCTACAATGAGCAGTTCTTC	CASSVNRGSYNEQFF
TRBV6-2/TRBV6-3	few	TRBJ2-1	TRBD1	TGTGCCAGCAGAAAGGGGGCTAGCCTATACAATGAGCAGTTCTTC	CASRKGASLYNEQFF
TRBV24-1	many	TRBJ2-3	-	TGTGCCACCAGTGGCCAGGGAACAGATACGCAGTATTTT	CATSGQGTDTQYF
TRBV5-1	many	TRBJ2-2	-	TGCGCCAGCAGCTACCTAGCGCCTACCGCGAACACCGGGGAGCTGTTTTTT	CASSYLAPTANTGELFF
TRBV12-3/TRBV12-4	-	TRBJ1-2	-	TGTGCCAGCAGTTTGAGCCAAGATTATGGCTACACCTTC	CASSLSQDYGYTF
TRBV6-2/TRBV6-3	few	TRBJ2-1	TRBD2	TGTGCCAGCAGTTACTACCCCCGGGCGGGGGAGAACAATGAGCAGTTCTTC	CASSYYPRAGENNEQFF
TRBV3-1	-	TRBJ2-1	-	TGTGCCAGCAGCCAAGTACCCCCAGAGCAGTTCTTC	CASSQVPPEQFF
TRBV12-3/TRBV12-4	-	TRBJ1-1	-	TGTGCCAGCACCTTCTCCGGGACAAGACTTGAAGCTTTCTTT	CASTFSGTRLEAFF
TRBV6-5	few	TRBJ2-3	TRBD1	TGTGCCAGCAGCACAGGGGGAAGGCACACAGATACGCAGTATTTT	CASSTGGRHTDTQYF
TRBV7-2	-	TRBJ2-2	-	TGTGCCAGCAGCTTCCCTGAAACCGGGGAGCTGTTTTTT	CASSFPETGELFF
TRBV18	-	TRBJ2-4	-	TGTGCCAGCTCATCAGGACAGTTTCAGTACTTC	CASSSGQFQYF
TRBV7-2	many	TRBJ1-1	TRBD1	TGTGCCAGCAGCCAGACAGGGACCTCTGAAGCTTTCTTT	CASSQTGTSEAFF
TRBV20-1	few	TRBJ1-2	-	TGCAGTGCTCCGGGACAAAACTCCTATGGCTACACCTTC	CSAPGQNSYGYTF
TRBV18	few	TRBJ2-7	TRBD2	TGTGCCAGCTCACCACCGGCTAGCGGGGCTATCGACTACGAGCAGTACTTC	CASSPPASGAIDYEQYF
TRBV13	few	TRBJ2-3	-	TGTGCCAGCAGCCCCCGGGGGAGCTTAGATACGCAGTATTTT	CASSPRGSLDTQYF
TRBV5-1	-	TRBJ2-5	TRBD2	TGCGCCAGCAGCTCGGGACTAAGACAAGAGACCCAGTACTTC	CASSSGLRQETQYF
TRBV5-4	few	TRBJ2-5	-	TGTGCCAGCACCCCCACCGGCGGTATTGGCGAGACCCAGTACTTC	CASTPTGGIGETQYF
TRBV5-1	few	TRBJ2-3	TRBD2	TGCGCCAGCGGCCCCACTAGCGGGGATGCAGATACGCAGTATTTT	CASGPTSGDADTQYF
TRBV3-1	-	TRBJ2-2	TRBD2	TGTGCCAGCAGCCGGAACGCCGGGACTAGCGGAACCGGGGAGCTGTTTTTT	CASSRNAGTSGTGELFF